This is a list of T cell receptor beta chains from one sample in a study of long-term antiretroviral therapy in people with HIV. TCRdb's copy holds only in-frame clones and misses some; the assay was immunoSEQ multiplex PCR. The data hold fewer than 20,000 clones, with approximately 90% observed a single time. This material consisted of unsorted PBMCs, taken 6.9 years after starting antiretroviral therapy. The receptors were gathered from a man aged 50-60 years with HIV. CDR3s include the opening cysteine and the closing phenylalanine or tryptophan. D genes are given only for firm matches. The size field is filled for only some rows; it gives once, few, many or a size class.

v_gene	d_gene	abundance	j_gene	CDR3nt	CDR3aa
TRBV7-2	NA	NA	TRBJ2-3	TGTGCCAGCAGCTACAGAGTAGATACGCAGTATTTT	CASSYRVDTQYF
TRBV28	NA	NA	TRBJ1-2	TGTGCCAGCAGTTTTTTAGTCGGGCAGCACTATGGCTACACCTTC	CASSFLVGQHYGYTF
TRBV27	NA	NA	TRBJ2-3	TGTGCCAGCAGCTCGTCGGGGGTTGCCGGTACGCAGTATTTT	CASSSSGVAGTQYF
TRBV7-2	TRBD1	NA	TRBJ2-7	TGTGCCAGCAGCGTCGGGACAGGCCTTTACGAGCAGTACTTC	CASSVGTGLYEQYF
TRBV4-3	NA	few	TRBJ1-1	TGCGCCAGCAGCCAATCGGAGAACACTGAAGCTTTCTTT	CASSQSENTEAFF
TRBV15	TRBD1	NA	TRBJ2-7	TGTGCCACCAGCAGGGGGGACAGCCACTACGAGCAGTACTTC	CATSRGDSHYEQYF
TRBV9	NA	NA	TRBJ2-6	TGTGCCAGCAATCTAGTGCCTGGGGCCAACGTCCTGACTTTC	CASNLVPGANVLTF
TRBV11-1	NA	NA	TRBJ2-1	TGTGCCAGCAGCTACGGCCCGGGGAAGCACTACAATGAGCAGTTCTTC	CASSYGPGKHYNEQFF
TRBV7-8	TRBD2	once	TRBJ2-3	TGTGCCAGCAGCTTTGGGCCTTTGGCGGGAGGGCAGTATTTT	CASSFGPLAGGQYF
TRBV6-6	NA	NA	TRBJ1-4	TGTGCCAGCAGTTACTCGGCGACGGCAAATGAAAAACTGTTTTTT	CASSYSATANEKLFF
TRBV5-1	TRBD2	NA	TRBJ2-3	TGCGCCAGCAGTTCTAGCGGGAGGGCAGATACGCAGTATTTT	CASSSSGRADTQYF
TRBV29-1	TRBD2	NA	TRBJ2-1	TGCAGCGTTGAACTTTTGGCCAGCCTCGTGGCGGGAGTTTATGAGCAGTTCTTC	CSVELLASLVAGVYEQFF
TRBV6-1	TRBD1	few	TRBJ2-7	TGTGCCAGCAGTGAAGCTAGGGACAGATTTTACGAGCAGTACTTC	CASSEARDRFYEQYF
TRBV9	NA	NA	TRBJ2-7	TGTGCCAGCAGCGGAGGACTGAGCTCCTACGAGCAGTACTTC	CASSGGLSSYEQYF
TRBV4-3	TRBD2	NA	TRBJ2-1	TGCGCCAGCAGCCGATTGAAGGCAGCGGGAGTATACAATGAGCAGTTCTTC	CASSRLKAAGVYNEQFF